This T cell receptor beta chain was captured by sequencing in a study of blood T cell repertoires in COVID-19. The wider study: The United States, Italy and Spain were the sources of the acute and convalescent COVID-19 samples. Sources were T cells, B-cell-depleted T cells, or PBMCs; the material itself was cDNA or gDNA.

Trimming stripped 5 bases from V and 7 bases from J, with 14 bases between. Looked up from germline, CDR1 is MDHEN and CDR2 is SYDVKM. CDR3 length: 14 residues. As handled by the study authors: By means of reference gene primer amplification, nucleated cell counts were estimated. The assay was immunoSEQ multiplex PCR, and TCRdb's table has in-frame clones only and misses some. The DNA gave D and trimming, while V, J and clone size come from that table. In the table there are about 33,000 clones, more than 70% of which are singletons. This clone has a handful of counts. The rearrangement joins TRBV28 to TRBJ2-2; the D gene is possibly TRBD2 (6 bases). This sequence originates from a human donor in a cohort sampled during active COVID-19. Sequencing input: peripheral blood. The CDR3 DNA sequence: TGTGCCAGCAGTCCCCGACTAGTTGGCGGGGAGCTGTTTTTT. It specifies CASSPRLVGGELFF. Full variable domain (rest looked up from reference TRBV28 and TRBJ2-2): DVKVTQSSRYLVKRTGEKVFLECVQDMDHENMFWYRQDPGLGLRLIYFSYDVKMKEKGDIPEGYSVSREKKERFSLILESASTNQTSMYLCASSPRLVGGELFFGEGSRLTVL.